These T cell receptor beta chains were read from a single sample in a study of early T cells in non-severe SARS-CoV-2 infection. TCRdb processed the 5' RACE reads anew with MiXCR; each CDR3 protein has one entry. The table lists approximately 76,000 distinct CDR3 sequences, around 10% of them singletons. The sample comprised whole blood. The receptors shown here come from an adult who was a healthcare worker with PCR-confirmed SARS-CoV-2 infection or an uninfected control (not recorded which). CDR3s include the opening cysteine and the closing phenylalanine or tryptophan. A D gene is named only where the DNA matches it firmly. Size is omitted from some rows. Given values are once, few, many or a class for expanded clones.

CDR3 DNA: TGTGCAAGTCGCTTAGCGCTTGGGAACGAGCAGTACTTC
CDR3 protein: CASRLALGNEQYF
D gene: .
clone size: few
V gene: TRBV12-2
CDR3 length: 13
J gene: TRBJ2-7

CDR3 DNA: TGTGCCAGTAGTATCGTGTCAGCGCGGCTCACCTTC
CDR3 protein: CASSIVSARLTF
D gene: .
clone size: few
V gene: TRBV19
CDR3 length: 12
J gene: TRBJ1-2

CDR3 DNA: TGTGCCAGCAGCCGGGCCCACTCCTACGAGCAGTACTTC
CDR3 protein: CASSRAHSYEQYF
D gene: .
clone size: few
V gene: TRBV7-8
CDR3 length: 13
J gene: TRBJ2-7

CDR3 DNA: TGTGCCAGCAGTTACGTCACATACACCGGGGAGCTGTTTTTT
CDR3 protein: CASSYVTYTGELFF
D gene: .
clone size: .
V gene: TRBV6-2/TRBV6-3
CDR3 length: 14
J gene: TRBJ2-2

CDR3 DNA: TGCAGCGCCGGACAGGGACTGGCGGAGACCCAGTACTTC
CDR3 protein: CSAGQGLAETQYF
D gene: TRBD1
clone size: few
V gene: TRBV29-1
CDR3 length: 13
J gene: TRBJ2-5

CDR3 DNA: TGTGCCAGCAGTGAAGCCTTGTATACGCAGTATTTT
CDR3 protein: CASSEALYTQYF
D gene: .
clone size: few
V gene: TRBV6-1
CDR3 length: 12
J gene: TRBJ2-3

CDR3 DNA: TGTGCCAGCAGCCTGGTGCAGGATGGCTACAATGAGCAGTTCTTC
CDR3 protein: CASSLVQDGYNEQFF
D gene: .
clone size: .
V gene: TRBV5-4
CDR3 length: 15
J gene: TRBJ2-1

CDR3 DNA: TGTGCCAGCAGTTACTTCTCGGGGACAGCCAAAAACATTCAGTACTTC
CDR3 protein: CASSYFSGTAKNIQYF
D gene: .
clone size: many
V gene: TRBV6-2/TRBV6-3
CDR3 length: 16
J gene: TRBJ2-4

CDR3 DNA: TGTGCCAGCAGTTACGCCGTCGGCAGGGATAATTCACCCCTCCACTTT
CDR3 protein: CASSYAVGRDNSPLHF
D gene: .
clone size: few
V gene: TRBV6-6
CDR3 length: 16
J gene: TRBJ1-6

CDR3 DNA: TGTGCCTGTAGCGGGATCGCGAACACCGGGGAGCTGTTTTTT
CDR3 protein: CACSGIANTGELFF
D gene: TRBD2
clone size: .
V gene: TRBV5-4
CDR3 length: 14
J gene: TRBJ2-2

CDR3 DNA: TGCGCCAGCAGCCAAGGTCAGGGGCTTAACTATGGCTACACCTTC
CDR3 protein: CASSQGQGLNYGYTF
D gene: .
clone size: many
V gene: TRBV4-3
CDR3 length: 15
J gene: TRBJ1-2

CDR3 DNA: TGTGCCAGCAGCTTAGATAGACAGATCACAGATACGCAGTATTTT
CDR3 protein: CASSLDRQITDTQYF
D gene: .
clone size: few
V gene: TRBV7-2
CDR3 length: 15
J gene: TRBJ2-3

CDR3 DNA: TGTGCCAGCAGCCAAGCCGTAGGAGGGGTGAACACCGGGGAGCTGTTTTTT
CDR3 protein: CASSQAVGGVNTGELFF
D gene: .
clone size: few
V gene: TRBV3-2
CDR3 length: 17
J gene: TRBJ2-2

CDR3 DNA: TGTGCCACCGGGACTAGGTCCTACAATGAGCAGTTCTTC
CDR3 protein: CATGTRSYNEQFF
D gene: TRBD2
clone size: .
V gene: TRBV7-6
CDR3 length: 13
J gene: TRBJ2-1

CDR3 DNA: TGCGCCAGCAGCCAAGTAGGAGTTTATGGCTACACCTTC
CDR3 protein: CASSQVGVYGYTF
D gene: .
clone size: many
V gene: TRBV4-1
CDR3 length: 13
J gene: TRBJ1-2

CDR3 DNA: TGCAGCGTTTTTAGCGGGGGGGCGGGCAATGAGCAGTTCTTC
CDR3 protein: CSVFSGGAGNEQFF
D gene: TRBD2
clone size: few
V gene: TRBV29-1
CDR3 length: 14
J gene: TRBJ2-1

CDR3 DNA: TGCGCCAGCAGTGAGTCGTCGGGGACAGAAAATGAGCAGTTCTTC
CDR3 protein: CASSESSGTENEQFF
D gene: TRBD1
clone size: few
V gene: TRBV10-1
CDR3 length: 15
J gene: TRBJ2-1

CDR3 DNA: TGCAGTGCTAGGCTAGGGGACACTAACTATGGCTACACCTTC
CDR3 protein: CSARLGDTNYGYTF
D gene: .
clone size: few
V gene: TRBV20-1
CDR3 length: 14
J gene: TRBJ1-2

CDR3 DNA: TGTGCCAGCAGCCCACGGGGCCGCGGAGCTTTCTTT
CDR3 protein: CASSPRGRGAFF
D gene: .
clone size: many
V gene: TRBV7-9
CDR3 length: 12
J gene: TRBJ1-1

CDR3 DNA: TGTGCCAGCGCCCTCATAGAGACCCAGTACTTC
CDR3 protein: CASALIETQYF
D gene: .
clone size: many
V gene: TRBV7-2
CDR3 length: 11
J gene: TRBJ2-5

CDR3 DNA: TGTGCCAGCAGCCCCCGGGCGTCTAGCGCCGAGACCCAGTACTTC
CDR3 protein: CASSPRASSAETQYF
D gene: .
clone size: .
V gene: TRBV7-9
CDR3 length: 15
J gene: TRBJ2-5

CDR3 DNA: TGTGCCAGTAGTCCCCGGGACAGGGTTGGGGGCAATCAGCCCCAGCATTTT
CDR3 protein: CASSPRDRVGGNQPQHF
D gene: TRBD1
clone size: .
V gene: TRBV19
CDR3 length: 17
J gene: TRBJ1-5

CDR3 DNA: TGTGCCAGCAGCTTAGGGACCTACAATGAGCAGTTCTTC
CDR3 protein: CASSLGTYNEQFF
D gene: .
clone size: many
V gene: TRBV11-2
CDR3 length: 13
J gene: TRBJ2-1

CDR3 DNA: TGTGCCATCAGTGGGTCGACAGGACGACGAACTGAAGCTTTCTTT
CDR3 protein: CAISGSTGRRTEAFF
D gene: .
clone size: .
V gene: TRBV10-3
CDR3 length: 15
J gene: TRBJ1-1

CDR3 DNA: TGTGCCAGCAGAAAAAGTAAGGGCACTGAAGCTTTCTTT
CDR3 protein: CASRKSKGTEAFF
D gene: .
clone size: few
V gene: TRBV6-5
CDR3 length: 13
J gene: TRBJ1-1

CDR3 DNA: TGTGCCTGGAGTGTGATCCGCAGTGGCTACACCTTC
CDR3 protein: CAWSVIRSGYTF
D gene: .
clone size: many
V gene: TRBV30
CDR3 length: 12
J gene: TRBJ1-2

CDR3 DNA: TGTGCCAGCAGCCCACTGGGGGACAGGGGCTCAGATACGCAGTATTTT
CDR3 protein: CASSPLGDRGSDTQYF
D gene: TRBD1
clone size: .
V gene: TRBV3-1
CDR3 length: 16
J gene: TRBJ2-3

CDR3 DNA: TGTGCCAGTAGTAGCCCAATAGCGGGACAGGGGCTCCGGTGGCCCCAGCATTTT
CDR3 protein: CASSSPIAGQGLRWPQHF
D gene: TRBD1
clone size: few
V gene: TRBV19
CDR3 length: 18
J gene: TRBJ1-5

CDR3 DNA: TGCAGTGCTAGTCAAGGCCTCTTCTACGAGCAGTACTTC
CDR3 protein: CSASQGLFYEQYF
D gene: .
clone size: .
V gene: TRBV20-1
CDR3 length: 13
J gene: TRBJ2-7

CDR3 DNA: TGTGCCAGCAGCATGGACAGGCGAGAGACCCAGTACTTC
CDR3 protein: CASSMDRRETQYF
D gene: TRBD1
clone size: many
V gene: TRBV7-6
CDR3 length: 13
J gene: TRBJ2-5

CDR3 DNA: TGTGCCAGCAGCCATGAGACTAGCGGGGGCTACAATGAGCAGTTCTTC
CDR3 protein: CASSHETSGGYNEQFF
D gene: TRBD2
clone size: few
V gene: TRBV4-2
CDR3 length: 16
J gene: TRBJ2-1

CDR3 DNA: TGTGCCAGCAGCTTAGCGGACGACGGGATTGAAAACATTCAGTACTTC
CDR3 protein: CASSLADDGIENIQYF
D gene: .
clone size: few
V gene: TRBV7-9
CDR3 length: 16
J gene: TRBJ2-4

CDR3 DNA: TGTGCCAACTTACGGGACAGTACTATACTCTATAGCAATCAGCCCCAGCATTTT
CDR3 protein: CANLRDSTILYSNQPQHF
D gene: TRBD1
clone size: few
V gene: TRBV6-1
CDR3 length: 18
J gene: TRBJ1-5

CDR3 DNA: TGTGCCAGCAGAGAAACAGGGGGATATAGCAATCAGCCCCAGCATTTT
CDR3 protein: CASRETGGYSNQPQHF
D gene: TRBD1
clone size: many
V gene: TRBV2
CDR3 length: 16
J gene: TRBJ1-5

CDR3 DNA: TGTGCCATCAGTGAGCCAGACAGGGACACTGAAGCTTTCTTT
CDR3 protein: CAISEPDRDTEAFF
D gene: TRBD1
clone size: .
V gene: TRBV10-3
CDR3 length: 14
J gene: TRBJ1-1

CDR3 DNA: TGTGCCAGCAGCTTAGAGGGTAACTCCTACGAGCAGTACTTC
CDR3 protein: CASSLEGNSYEQYF
D gene: .
clone size: many
V gene: TRBV7-2
CDR3 length: 14
J gene: TRBJ2-7

CDR3 DNA: TGTGCCAGCAGTTTCACTAGCCAAGAGACCCAGTACTTC
CDR3 protein: CASSFTSQETQYF
D gene: .
clone size: many
V gene: TRBV6-6
CDR3 length: 13
J gene: TRBJ2-5

CDR3 DNA: TGTGCCATCAGTGCTAGCGGGGAGCTTGGGGATACGCAGTATTTT
CDR3 protein: CAISASGELGDTQYF
D gene: TRBD2
clone size: .
V gene: TRBV10-3
CDR3 length: 15
J gene: TRBJ2-3

CDR3 DNA: TGTGCCAGCAGTGATCCCGGACAGGGCCTAGCCTTTAGCTCCTACAATGAGCAGTTCTTC
CDR3 protein: CASSDPGQGLAFSSYNEQFF
D gene: TRBD1
clone size: .
V gene: TRBV2
CDR3 length: 20
J gene: TRBJ2-1

CDR3 DNA: TGTGCCAGCAGCTTGGCCATTCGGCAGGTGACAACCGGGGAGCTGTTTTTT
CDR3 protein: CASSLAIRQVTTGELFF
D gene: .
clone size: many
V gene: TRBV5-6
CDR3 length: 17
J gene: TRBJ2-2

CDR3 DNA: TGTGCCAGCAGCACTATTGGGACGTATGAAGAGACCCAGTACTTC
CDR3 protein: CASSTIGTYEETQYF
D gene: .
clone size: few
V gene: TRBV7-9
CDR3 length: 15
J gene: TRBJ2-5

CDR3 DNA: TGCGCCAGCAGCCAAGATTCGGGGACCGCTAGCTCCTACAATGAGCAGTTCTTC
CDR3 protein: CASSQDSGTASSYNEQFF
D gene: .
clone size: .
V gene: TRBV4-1
CDR3 length: 18
J gene: TRBJ2-1

CDR3 DNA: TGTGCCAGCAGAAACACAGATACGCAGTATTTT
CDR3 protein: CASRNTDTQYF
D gene: .
clone size: many
V gene: TRBV6-1
CDR3 length: 11
J gene: TRBJ2-3

CDR3 DNA: TGTGCCAGCAGTTACTCGATAACGAGCTCTGGAAACACCATATATTTT
CDR3 protein: CASSYSITSSGNTIYF
D gene: .
clone size: .
V gene: TRBV6-5
CDR3 length: 16
J gene: TRBJ1-3

CDR3 DNA: TGCGCCAGCAGTATGGGCGACACAGATACGCAGTATTTT
CDR3 protein: CASSMGDTDTQYF
D gene: .
clone size: many
V gene: TRBV10-1
CDR3 length: 13
J gene: TRBJ2-3

CDR3 DNA: TGTGCCAGCAGTAATAGCAATCAGCCCCAGCATTTT
CDR3 protein: CASSNSNQPQHF
D gene: .
clone size: many
V gene: TRBV7-9
CDR3 length: 12
J gene: TRBJ1-5

CDR3 DNA: TGTGCCAGCAGCCGGGGGGTTGTTTATGGCTACACCTTC
CDR3 protein: CASSRGVVYGYTF
D gene: .
clone size: .
V gene: TRBV25-1
CDR3 length: 13
J gene: TRBJ1-2

CDR3 DNA: TGTGCCAGCAGCCCCGGCGGTAGCACAGATACGCAGTATTTT
CDR3 protein: CASSPGGSTDTQYF
D gene: .
clone size: few
V gene: TRBV12-3/TRBV12-4
CDR3 length: 14
J gene: TRBJ2-3

CDR3 DNA: TGTGCCAGCAGCCCTTTGGGACAGGGCTTCACCGGGGAGCTGTTTTTT
CDR3 protein: CASSPLGQGFTGELFF
D gene: TRBD1
clone size: .
V gene: TRBV12-3/TRBV12-4
CDR3 length: 16
J gene: TRBJ2-2

CDR3 DNA: TGCAGTGCTAGTCGGCCGCTGGGCACTGAAGCTTTCTTT
CDR3 protein: CSASRPLGTEAFF
D gene: .
clone size: .
V gene: TRBV20-1
CDR3 length: 13
J gene: TRBJ1-1

CDR3 DNA: TGTGCCATCAGGGACGACAGTTCCTACGAGCAGTACTTC
CDR3 protein: CAIRDDSSYEQYF
D gene: .
clone size: few
V gene: TRBV10-3
CDR3 length: 13
J gene: TRBJ2-7

CDR3 DNA: TGTGCCAGCTCGGGCTCGAACGAGGATGGCTACACCTTC
CDR3 protein: CASSGSNEDGYTF
D gene: .
clone size: many
V gene: TRBV18
CDR3 length: 13
J gene: TRBJ1-2